Reported below is one T cell receptor beta chain. Its antigen is currently not known. Base qualities are not recorded, but no much larger clone differs from it by a single base. The cohort consisted of 600 to 750 healthy bone marrow donors. Cohort members were all nominally healthy when sampled, although unrecorded immune exposures were likely present. The donor was CMV seropositive and was included in the group of 250 to 350 seropositive cohort members. A peripheral blood sample was provided by each donor, and peripheral blood mononuclear cells were used for TCR beta sequencing. The Qiagen DNeasy Blood Extraction Kit was used to extract genomic DNA from the blood cell samples. The CDR1 and CDR2 encoded by the germline V gene are SGHVS and FNYEAQ. From the cysteine through the phenylalanine, the CDR3 covers 14 amino acids. Of all the DNA, just the CDR3 is kept, 42 bases in frame from base 1. V lost 5 bases and J lost 4 bases; the stretch between them is 13 bases long.

Library preparation used the immunoSEQ multiplex PCR assay. The multiplex PCR relied on a mix of 60 forward primers for TCR Vbeta segments and 13 reverse primers for TCR Jbeta segments. Amplification of the CDR3 region of rearranged TCR beta genes was performed with a multiplex PCR assay on genomic DNA. The amplified TCR beta libraries were sequenced on the Illumina HiSeq System as 87-base-pair reads. The paper's processing steps were these. A later analysis counted approximately 76 million unique TCR beta chains across the 550 to 700 repertoires, and approximately 11 million of these chains were shared by at least two donors. Raw reads were error-corrected and collapsed into unique sequences by a nearest-neighbor algorithm in which closely related sequences were merged to remove PCR and sequencing errors. To assign V, D and J gene segments, CDR3 sequences were aligned to IMGT reference sequences. For a sequence to be retained, a match of at least six nucleotides was required to both a V gene segment and a J gene segment. Rearrangements were classified as productive when the CDR3 lacked stop codons and remained in frame with V and J, and all other rearrangements were classified as non-productive. Following IMGT convention, CDR3 was defined as the stretch from the second conserved V-encoded cysteine up to the conserved J-encoded phenylalanine. Sequences without an unambiguous match to a single V gene segment were excluded from the earlier analysis of several hundred of the donors. In an earlier analysis of 587 of the donors, V segments were called functional above 56.7% productive rearrangements and were called segregating when the between-donor standard deviation exceeded 5%. A statistical classification framework was developed to diagnose cytomegalovirus status using the catalog of TCR beta chain sequences. In a later analysis, TCR nucleotide sequences were compared against IMGT/GENE-DB human TR gene sequences so that V and J genes could be assigned. In a later analysis, CDR3 sequences and most-parsimonious VDJ recombination scenarios were assigned using the TCRdist pipeline. In a later analysis, every TCR beta chain was defined by the combination of its CDR3 amino acid sequence and its V-gene family, and reads without a unique V-gene family were dropped. A later analysis removed 592 highly shared, low-generation-probability nucleotide sequences to deal with suspected cross-contamination and a sequencing artifact. A later analysis calculated a clonal expansion index for each public chain from normalized within-repertoire ranks of inferred template counts. A later analysis computed generation probabilities with a VDJ recombination model fitted to out-of-frame rearrangements, and checked the results against IGoR. In a later analysis, TCR-TCR, TCR-HLA and TCR-CMV co-occurrence was scored with hypergeometric tests, and a repertoire-size bias correction was applied to TCR pairs. In a later analysis, false discovery rates were estimated by permuting HLA or CMV assignments 20 times. A later analysis grouped co-occurring TCRs with DBSCAN, adding TCRdist sequence similarity when clustering within HLA-allele-positive subsets. For co-occurrence clustering, repertoires with fewer than 30,000 or more than 120,000 public chains were excluded, along with four or five repertoires with anomalous nucleotide sharing. This immuneACCESS table, as held by TCRdb, lists in-frame sequences with V and J called but not all clones. Of the missing ones, under half trace to an unresolved V gene in checked studies; the others have no known cause. V and J calls and clone size follow that table, whereas D and trimming were derived from the DNA. The sample profile shows 110,000 or so clones; 74% of them were found once. The top ten clones comprise around 4.3% of the sample.

This entry is derived from a study of cytomegalovirus exposure and HLA in healthy donors (dated by TCRdb to 2015 to 2018). About the investigation overall: In an earlier analysis of 550 to 750 of the donors, approximately 300 Gb of sequence data and some 100 million unique TCR beta sequences from 150 million to 200 million T cells were reported. The study was designed to test whether signatures of past pathogen exposure could be identified by cataloging public T cell receptors. About 5 DR-DQ haplotypes were handled as single units for association and clustering, since linkage in the cohort was strong. An early release covering approximately 600 HLA-typed donors comprised approximately 290 gigabases of sequencing data and tens of millions of unique TCR sequences. Typing coverage varied by locus: roughly 629-640 donors for A, B, C, DRB1 and DQB1; more than 500 for DQA1; more than 600 for DPA1; about 450 for DPB1. High-throughput TCR immunosequencing, statistical association of individual TCRs with disease status, and machine learning were combined to predict cytomegalovirus infection status. Along with the approximately 650-subject first cohort, a separate validation cohort of 120 different subjects was used. HLA typing covered class I and class II loci at four-digit resolution. All discovery cohort repertoires had been generated using a single sequencing platform. The study profiled the T cell repertoires of around 700 subjects by immunosequencing and related them to cytomegalovirus serostatus. On average, roughly 240,000 unique TCR beta nucleotide sequences were sequenced per donor among about 400 genotyped donors of the cohort, with 15% to 20% of those sequences being non-productive. To study patterns of TCR occurrence, a later analysis re-analyzed previously published TCR beta repertoires from several hundred donors and added high-resolution HLA genotyping. The genetic ancestry cluster associated with self-reported Caucasian donors included roughly 84% of the 398 genotyped donors. An earlier analysis of around 640 of the donors used high-throughput TCR beta sequencing to judge whether each TCR beta V gene segment behaved as functional or pseudogenic. In a later genetic analysis, genome-wide SNP genotypes for about 60% of the 666 donors were used, and that subset was treated as a discovery cohort. In the later analysis, no new phenotypic data were used to find candidate immune exposures; instead, reliance was placed on TCR beta sequences and their occurrence across donors. Donor age, sex, ethnicity and CMV serostatus were compiled alongside the repertoire data.

The study at large found these results: Because some donors lacked HLA typing at each locus, the association tests relied only on the typed subset. Most TCR sequences were seen in very few donors, while some public TCRs were found in many individuals. It was suggested by the authors that the approach could potentially be generalized to other disease states and immunological phenotypes. In a later analysis, HLA-associated TCR beta chains were found to be more clonally expanded and to have lower generation probabilities than equally common non-associated chains. In a later genetic analysis, a missense DCLRE1C variant was associated with V-gene and J-gene trimming of TCR beta chains, and the association was replicated in an independent cohort. When HLA alleles, especially DR and DQ, strongly co-occurred, attributing TCR associations to individual alleles was difficult. In the study, approximately 150 TCR beta chains were listed as associated with cytomegalovirus. A later genetic analysis reported fewer N-insertions in productive TCRs among donors in an Asian-associated ancestry cluster than the roughly 700-donor mean. The cohort was sequenced for TCR beta chains only, and without alpha or paired-chain data the features that could be detected were limited. Correlated functional status among segregating V segments might reflect linkage disequilibrium, but an unknown experimental factor could not be ruled out. Immune exposure information for the cohort was limited to CMV serostatus. In a later analysis, TCR association rates were found to vary across HLA loci, with the most associated TCRs seen for DRB1 alleles and the fewest for HLA-C alleles. A cluster of highly shared sequence variants was judged likely to be a technical artifact of the sequencing pipeline. Broadly in line with IMGT annotations, most TCR beta V segments showed up in productive rearrangements about 87% or about 30% of the time in an earlier analysis of several hundred of the donors. The presence/absence analyses assumed that sequencing depth was roughly uniform across donors, and that assumption may not be true. In both the original and validation cohorts, the classifier was reported to diagnose cytomegalovirus status with high specificity and sensitivity. Specific HLA alleles were associated with 15,000 to 20,000 TCR beta sequences at a false discovery rate of 0.05 in a later analysis. In vitro tests confirmed that a few of the cytomegalovirus-associated TCR beta chains recognize cytomegalovirus antigens. Most CMV-associated TCR beta chains appeared to be HLA-restricted in a later analysis, and the HLA associations seemed to be driven largely by CMV exposure. A further reported finding was that TCR beta sequences accurately predicted the HLA-A and HLA-B alleles for most subjects in the first cohort. Because counts were too low, about 17 rarely observed V segments, including chromosome 9 orphons, were excluded from the earlier analysis of some 590 of the donors. A later analysis reported that several top co-occurrence clusters appeared linked to parvovirus B19, influenza, CMV and Epstein-Barr virus. Because the 87-base-pair reads could not distinguish some IMGT-functional V segments, including TRBV6-2 and TRBV6-3, those segments were excluded.

The clonotype comes from a woman aged 40 to 50 in good health and CMV-seropositive. The V and J segments used are TRBV7-6 and TRBJ2-3; a tentative D call is TRBD2 (5 bases match). The sequencing input was PBMCs. The DNA sequence follows: TGTGCCAGCAGCGCAACACTAGGTGCAGATACGCAGTATTTT. Translation gives CASSATLGADTQYF. With all but the CDR3 taken from the reference TRBV7-6 and TRBJ2-3 genes, the full variable domain is: GAGVSQSPRYKVTKRGQDVALRCDPISGHVSLYWYRQALGQGPEFLTYFNYEAQQDKSGLPNDRFSAERPEGSISTLTIQRTEQRDSAMYRCASSATLGADTQYFGPGTRLTVL.